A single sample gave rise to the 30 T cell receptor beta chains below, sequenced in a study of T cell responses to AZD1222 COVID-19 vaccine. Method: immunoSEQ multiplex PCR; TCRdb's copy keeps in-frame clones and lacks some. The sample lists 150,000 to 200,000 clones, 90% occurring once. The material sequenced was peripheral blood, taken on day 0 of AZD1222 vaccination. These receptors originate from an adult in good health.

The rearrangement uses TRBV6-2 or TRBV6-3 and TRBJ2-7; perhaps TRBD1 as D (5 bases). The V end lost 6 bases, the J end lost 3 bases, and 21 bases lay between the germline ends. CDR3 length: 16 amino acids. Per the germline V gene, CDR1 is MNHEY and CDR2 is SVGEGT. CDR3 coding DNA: TGTGCCAGCAGCCCGGGCCGAGACAGAAACTTCTACGAGCAGTACTTC. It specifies CASSPGRDRNFYEQYF.

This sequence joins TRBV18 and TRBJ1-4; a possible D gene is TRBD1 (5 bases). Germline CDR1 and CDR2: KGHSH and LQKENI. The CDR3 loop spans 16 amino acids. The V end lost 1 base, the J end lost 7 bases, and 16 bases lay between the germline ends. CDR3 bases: TGTGCCAGCTCACCACTCCCCCTTGGGGGGACTGAAAAACTGTTTTTT. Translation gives CASSPLPLGGTEKLFF.

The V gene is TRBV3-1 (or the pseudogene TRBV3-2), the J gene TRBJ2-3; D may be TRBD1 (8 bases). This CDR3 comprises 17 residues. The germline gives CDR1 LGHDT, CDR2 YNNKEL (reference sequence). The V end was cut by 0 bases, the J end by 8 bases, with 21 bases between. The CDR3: CASSQDPQDREGGTQYF. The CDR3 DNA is TGTGCCAGCAGCCAAGACCCTCAGGACAGGGAGGGCGGTACGCAGTATTTT.

CDR3 nucleotides: TGTGCCAGCAGCCCCTCGTACATGAACACTGAAGCTTTCTTT. Protein: CASSPSYMNTEAFF. The rearrangement uses TRBV7-9 and TRBJ1-1, with unresolved D. CDR3 length: 14 residues. CDR1 is SEHNR and CDR2 is FQNEAQ in the germline V gene (reference sequence). Trimming removed 5 bases from V and 0 bases from J, with 10 bases in between.

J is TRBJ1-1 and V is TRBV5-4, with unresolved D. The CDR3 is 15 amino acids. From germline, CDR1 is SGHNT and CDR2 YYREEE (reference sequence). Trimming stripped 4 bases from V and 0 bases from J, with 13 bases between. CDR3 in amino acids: CASSAGGKMNTEAFF. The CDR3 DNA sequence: TGTGCCAGCAGCGCAGGTGGGAAGATGAACACTGAAGCTTTCTTT.

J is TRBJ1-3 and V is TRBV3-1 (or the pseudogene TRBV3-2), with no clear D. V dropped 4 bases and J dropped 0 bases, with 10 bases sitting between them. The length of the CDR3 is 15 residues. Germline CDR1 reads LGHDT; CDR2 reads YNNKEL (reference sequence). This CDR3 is CASSPRTPSGNTIYF. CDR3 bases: TGTGCCAGCAGCCCCCGGACCCCCTCTGGAAACACCATATATTTT.

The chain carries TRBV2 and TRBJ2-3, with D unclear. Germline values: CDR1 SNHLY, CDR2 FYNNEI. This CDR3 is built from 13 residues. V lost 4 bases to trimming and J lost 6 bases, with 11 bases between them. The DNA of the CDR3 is TGTGCCAGCAGTGGTAGTTGGAGCGATACGCAGTATTTT. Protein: CASSGSWSDTQYF.

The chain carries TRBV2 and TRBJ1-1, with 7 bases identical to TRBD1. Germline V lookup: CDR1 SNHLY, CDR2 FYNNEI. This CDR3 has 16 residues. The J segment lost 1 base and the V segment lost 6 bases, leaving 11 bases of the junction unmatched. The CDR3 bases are TGTGCCAGCAGCACCACCGACAGGGCCCGGAACACTGAAGCTTTCTTT. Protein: CASSTTDRARNTEAFF.

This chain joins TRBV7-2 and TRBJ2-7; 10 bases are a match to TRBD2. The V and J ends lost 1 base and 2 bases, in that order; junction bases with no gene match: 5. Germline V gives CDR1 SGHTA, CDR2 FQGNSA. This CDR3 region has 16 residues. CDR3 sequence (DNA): TGTGCCAGCAGCTTAGGCGCTAGCGGGAGAACCTACGAGCAGTACTTC. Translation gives CASSLGASGRTYEQYF.

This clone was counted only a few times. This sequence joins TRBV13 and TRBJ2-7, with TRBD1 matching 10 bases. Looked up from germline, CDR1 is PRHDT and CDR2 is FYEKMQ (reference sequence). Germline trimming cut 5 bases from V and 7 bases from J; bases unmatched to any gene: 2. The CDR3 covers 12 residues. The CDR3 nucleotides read TGTGCCAGCAGCCAGGGACAGGGGGAGCAGTACTTC. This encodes CASSQGQGEQYF.

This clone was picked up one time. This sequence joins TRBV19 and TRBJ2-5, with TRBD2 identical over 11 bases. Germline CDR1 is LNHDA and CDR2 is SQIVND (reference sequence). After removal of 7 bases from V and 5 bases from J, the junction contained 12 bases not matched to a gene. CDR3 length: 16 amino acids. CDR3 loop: CASTQPGLAGGETQYF. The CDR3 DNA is TGTGCCAGTACCCAACCCGGACTAGCGGGCGGGGAGACCCAGTACTTC. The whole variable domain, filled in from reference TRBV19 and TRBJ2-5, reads DGGITQSPKYLFRKEGQNVTLSCEQNLNHDAMYWYRQDPGQGLRLIYYSQIVNDFQKGDIAEGYSVSREKKESFPLTVTSAQKNPTAFYLCASTQPGLAGGETQYFGPGTRLLVL.

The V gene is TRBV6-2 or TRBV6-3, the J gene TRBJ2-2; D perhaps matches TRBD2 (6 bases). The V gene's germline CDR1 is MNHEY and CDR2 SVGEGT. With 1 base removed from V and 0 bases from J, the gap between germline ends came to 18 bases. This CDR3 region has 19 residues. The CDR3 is CASSYLLIAARSNTGELFF. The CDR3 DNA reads TGTGCCAGCAGTTACTTACTTATAGCGGCAAGATCGAACACCGGGGAGCTGTTTTTT.

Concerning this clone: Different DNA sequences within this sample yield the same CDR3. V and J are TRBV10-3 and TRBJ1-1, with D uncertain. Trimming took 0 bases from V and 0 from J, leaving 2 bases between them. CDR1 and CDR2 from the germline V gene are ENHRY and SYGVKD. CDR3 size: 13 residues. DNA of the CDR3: TGTGCCATCAGTGAGTCAGTGAACACTGAAGCTTTCTTT. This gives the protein CAISESVNTEAFF.

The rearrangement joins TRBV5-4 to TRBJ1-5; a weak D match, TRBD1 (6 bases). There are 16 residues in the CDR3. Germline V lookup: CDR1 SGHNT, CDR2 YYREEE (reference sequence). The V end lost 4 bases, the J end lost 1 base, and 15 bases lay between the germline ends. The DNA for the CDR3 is TGTGCCAGCAGCCTGGGGGGGGGCACAAGCAATCAGCCCCAGCATTTT. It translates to CASSLGGGTSNQPQHF.

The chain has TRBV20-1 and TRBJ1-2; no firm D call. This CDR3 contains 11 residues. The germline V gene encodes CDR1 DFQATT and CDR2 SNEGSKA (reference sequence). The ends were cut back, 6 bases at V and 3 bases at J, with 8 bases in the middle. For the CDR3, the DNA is TGCAGTGCAGATGTAGACTATGGCTACACCTTC. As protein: CSADVDYGYTF.

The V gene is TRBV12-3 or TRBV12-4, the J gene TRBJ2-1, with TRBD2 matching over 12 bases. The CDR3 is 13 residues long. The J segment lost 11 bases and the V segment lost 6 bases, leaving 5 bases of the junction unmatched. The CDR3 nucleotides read TGTGCCAGCAGCTCTAGCGGGGGGGCCAAGCAGTTCTTC. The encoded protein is CASSSSGGAKQFF.

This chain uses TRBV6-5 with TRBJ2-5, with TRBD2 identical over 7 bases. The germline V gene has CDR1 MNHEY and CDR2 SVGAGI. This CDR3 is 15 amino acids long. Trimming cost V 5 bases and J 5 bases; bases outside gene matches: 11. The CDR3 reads CASSRGGGSVETQYF. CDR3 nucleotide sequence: TGTGCCAGCAGTAGAGGCGGGGGTTCGGTCGAGACCCAGTACTTC.

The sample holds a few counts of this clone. Here the CDR3 DNA reads TGCGCCAGCAGCCAAGGGACAGGGAAGGAAAATAATTCACCCCTCCACTTT. Translated, it gives CASSQGTGKENNSPLHF. The rearrangement joins TRBV4-3 to TRBJ1-6; 8 bases map to TRBD1. With V trimmed by 1 base and J by 5 bases, 7 bases remained unmatched. The CDR3 runs to 17 residues. Germline CDR1 LGHNA, CDR2 YSLEER.

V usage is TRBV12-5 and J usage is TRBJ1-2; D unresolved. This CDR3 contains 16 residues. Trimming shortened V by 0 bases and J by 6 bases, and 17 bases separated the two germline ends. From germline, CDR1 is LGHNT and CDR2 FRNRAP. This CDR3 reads CASGLVLGGRIDGYTF. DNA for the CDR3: TGTGCTAGTGGTTTGGTACTGGGAGGACGGATTGATGGCTACACCTTC.

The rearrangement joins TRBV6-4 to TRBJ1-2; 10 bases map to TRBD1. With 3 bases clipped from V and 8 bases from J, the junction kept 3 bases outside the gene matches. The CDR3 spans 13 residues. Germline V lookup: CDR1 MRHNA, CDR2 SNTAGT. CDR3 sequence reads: CASSERQGAGYTF. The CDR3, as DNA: TGTGCCAGCAGTGAAAGACAGGGGGCCGGCTACACCTTC.

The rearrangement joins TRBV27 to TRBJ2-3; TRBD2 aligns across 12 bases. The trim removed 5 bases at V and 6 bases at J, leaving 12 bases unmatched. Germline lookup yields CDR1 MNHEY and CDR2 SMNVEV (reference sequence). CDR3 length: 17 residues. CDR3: CASSQTSGGFPGDTQYF. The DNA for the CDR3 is TGTGCCAGCAGTCAAACTAGCGGGGGGTTCCCTGGGGATACGCAGTATTTT.

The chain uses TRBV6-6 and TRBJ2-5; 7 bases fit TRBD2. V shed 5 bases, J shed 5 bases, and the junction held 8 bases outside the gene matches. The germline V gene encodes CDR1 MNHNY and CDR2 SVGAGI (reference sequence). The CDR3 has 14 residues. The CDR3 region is CASSLGGDRETQYF. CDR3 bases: TGTGCCAGCAGTCTGGGGGGGGATCGGGAGACCCAGTACTTC.

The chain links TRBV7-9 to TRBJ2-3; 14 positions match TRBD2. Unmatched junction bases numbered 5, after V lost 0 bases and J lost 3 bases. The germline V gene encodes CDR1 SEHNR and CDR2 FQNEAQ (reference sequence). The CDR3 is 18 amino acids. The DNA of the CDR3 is TGTGCCAGCAGCTTAGCAATTAGGACTAGCGGGGGGACAGATACGCAGTATTTT. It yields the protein CASSLAIRTSGGTDTQYF.

The CDR3 loop reads CASSPRRAGFSYEQYF. The CDR3, as DNA: TGTGCCAGCAGCCCACGCCGGGCAGGGTTCTCCTACGAGCAGTACTTC. The V call is TRBV7-2, the J call TRBJ2-7; TRBD1 is a possible D gene (5 bases). Looked up from germline, CDR1 is SGHTA and CDR2 is FQGNSA. The CDR3 is 16 residues long. Trimming cost V 5 bases and J 0 bases, with 17 bases left between them. Full variable domain (missing parts from reference TRBV7-2 and TRBJ2-7): GAGVSQSPSNKVTEKGKDVELRCDPISGHTALYWYRQSLGQGLEFLIYFQGNSAPDKSGLPSDRFSAERTGGSVSTLTIQRTQQEDSAVYLCASSPRRAGFSYEQYFGPGTRLTVT.

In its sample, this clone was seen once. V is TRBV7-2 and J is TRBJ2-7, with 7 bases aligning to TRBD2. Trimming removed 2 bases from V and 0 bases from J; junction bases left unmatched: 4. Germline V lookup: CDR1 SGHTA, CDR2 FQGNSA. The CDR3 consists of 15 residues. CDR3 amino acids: CASSLLADGSYEQYF. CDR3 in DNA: TGTGCCAGCAGCTTACTAGCGGATGGCTCCTACGAGCAGTACTTC.

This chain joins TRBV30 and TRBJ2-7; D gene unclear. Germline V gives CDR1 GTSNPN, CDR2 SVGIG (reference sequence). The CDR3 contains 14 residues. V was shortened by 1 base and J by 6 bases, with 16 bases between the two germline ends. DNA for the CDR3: TGTGCCTGGAGTGCGGGCCAGGTACTCTCCGAGCAGTACTTC. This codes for CAWSAGQVLSEQYF.

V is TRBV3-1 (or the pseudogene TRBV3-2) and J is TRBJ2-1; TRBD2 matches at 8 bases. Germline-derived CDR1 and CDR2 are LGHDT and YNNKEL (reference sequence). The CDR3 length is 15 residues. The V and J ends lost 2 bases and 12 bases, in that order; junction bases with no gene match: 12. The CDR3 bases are TGTGCCAGCAGCCAATCGAGGACTAGCCGTGGGACGCAGTTCTTC. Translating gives CASSQSRTSRGTQFF.

The CDR3 here is CSTTPGGPDTEAFF. CDR3 coding DNA: TGCAGCACAACCCCCGGGGGACCCGACACTGAAGCTTTCTTT. The chain carries TRBV29-1 and TRBJ1-1; the D gene is possibly TRBD1 (5 bases). This CDR3 contains 14 residues. V was pared by 8 bases and J by 3 bases, with 19 bases between. The germline V gene has CDR1 SQVTM and CDR2 ANQGSEA.

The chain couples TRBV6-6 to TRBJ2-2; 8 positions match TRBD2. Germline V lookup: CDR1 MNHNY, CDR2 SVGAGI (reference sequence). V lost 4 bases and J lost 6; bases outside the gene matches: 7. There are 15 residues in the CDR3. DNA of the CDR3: TGTGCCAGCAGTTCACAGCGGGGGAGTGCCGGGGAGCTGTTTTTT. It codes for CASSSQRGSAGELFF.

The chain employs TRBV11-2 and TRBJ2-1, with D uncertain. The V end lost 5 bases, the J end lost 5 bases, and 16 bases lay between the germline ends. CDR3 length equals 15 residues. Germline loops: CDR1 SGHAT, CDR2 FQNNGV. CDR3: CASSDRRRINNEQFF. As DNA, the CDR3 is TGTGCCAGCAGCGACCGGAGACGCATCAACAATGAGCAGTTCTTC.